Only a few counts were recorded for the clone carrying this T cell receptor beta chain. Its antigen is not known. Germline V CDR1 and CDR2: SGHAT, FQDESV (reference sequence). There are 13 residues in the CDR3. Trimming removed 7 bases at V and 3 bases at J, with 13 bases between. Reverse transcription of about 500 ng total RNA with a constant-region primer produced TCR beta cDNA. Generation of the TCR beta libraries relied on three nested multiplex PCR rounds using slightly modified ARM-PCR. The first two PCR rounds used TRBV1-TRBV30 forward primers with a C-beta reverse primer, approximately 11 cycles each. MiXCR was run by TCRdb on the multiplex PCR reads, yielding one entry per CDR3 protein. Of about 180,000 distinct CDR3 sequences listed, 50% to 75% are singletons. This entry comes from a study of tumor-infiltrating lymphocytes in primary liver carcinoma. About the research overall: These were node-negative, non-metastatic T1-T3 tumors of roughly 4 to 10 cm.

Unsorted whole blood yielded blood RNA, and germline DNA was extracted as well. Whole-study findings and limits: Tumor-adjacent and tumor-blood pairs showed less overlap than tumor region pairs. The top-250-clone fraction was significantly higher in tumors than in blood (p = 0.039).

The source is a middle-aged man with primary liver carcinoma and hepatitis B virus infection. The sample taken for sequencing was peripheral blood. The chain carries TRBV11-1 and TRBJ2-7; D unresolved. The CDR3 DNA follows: TGTGCCAGCATCTACCATGGTGTCTACGAGCAGTACTTC. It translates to CASIYHGVYEQYF.